Given below is one T cell receptor (beta chain) in context. Its antigen target is currently unknown. Qualities for individual bases were not recorded, and no much larger clone is one base off. The data derive from a study of technical replicates of blood from a handful of donors (dated by TCRdb to 2017 to 2019). The germline V and J ends show losses of 2 bases and 1 base respectively, and no gene match explains 5 bases of the junction. From its cysteine to its phenylalanine, the CDR3 spans 16 amino acids. CDR3 DNA is the only sequence kept; it has 48 bases, read in frame from the first base. As encoded in the germline V gene, CDR1 is SQVTM while CDR2 is ANQGSEA. Receptors were amplified or captured by the immunoSEQ multiplex PCR assay. TCRdb mirrors the immuneACCESS table, restricted to in-frame sequences. Some clones are absent from its copies; in checked studies, under half trace to an unresolved V gene, and the reason for the others is unknown. The sample table records 74,000 or so clones; around 96% of these occur just once. The ten largest clones take up about 0.3% of the sample.

This TCR was sampled from a human donor in good health. This receptor chain uses TRBV29-1 and TRBJ2-2, with TRBD1 matching 9 junction bases. Source material: T cells isolated from PBMCs. The CDR3 protein: CSVEIPGQGNTGELFF. The nucleotide sequence reads as follows: TGCAGCGTTGAAATCCCGGGACAGGGGAACACCGGGGAGCTGTTTTTT.